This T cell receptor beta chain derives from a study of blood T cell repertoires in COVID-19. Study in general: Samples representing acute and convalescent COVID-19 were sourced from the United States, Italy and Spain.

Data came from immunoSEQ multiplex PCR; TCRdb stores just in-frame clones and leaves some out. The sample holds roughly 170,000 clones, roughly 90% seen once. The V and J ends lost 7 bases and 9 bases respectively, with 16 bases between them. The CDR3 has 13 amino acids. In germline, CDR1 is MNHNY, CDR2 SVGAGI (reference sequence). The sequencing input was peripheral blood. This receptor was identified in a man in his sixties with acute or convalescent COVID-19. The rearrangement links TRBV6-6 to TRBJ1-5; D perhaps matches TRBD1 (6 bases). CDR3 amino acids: CASTRQAALPQHF. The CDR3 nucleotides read TGTGCCAGCACCAGACAGGCTGCTCTGCCCCAGCATTTT.